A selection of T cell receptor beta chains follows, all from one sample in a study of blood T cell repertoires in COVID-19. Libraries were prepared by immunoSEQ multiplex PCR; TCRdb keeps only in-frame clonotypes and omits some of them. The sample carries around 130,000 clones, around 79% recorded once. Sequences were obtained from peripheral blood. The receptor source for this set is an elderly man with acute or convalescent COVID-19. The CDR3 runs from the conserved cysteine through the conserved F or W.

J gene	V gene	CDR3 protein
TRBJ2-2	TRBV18	CASSPQGTTTGELFF
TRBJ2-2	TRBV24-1	CATSATSRVGGNTGELFF
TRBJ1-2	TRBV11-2	CASRGRAYGYTF
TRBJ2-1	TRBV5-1	CASSPGGFSYNEQFF
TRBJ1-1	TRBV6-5	CASRTRGMNTEAFF
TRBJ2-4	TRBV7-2	CASSRGLAGAENIQYF
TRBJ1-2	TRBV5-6	CASSLDRGKGGSTF
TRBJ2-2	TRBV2	CASSDGGPGTGELFF
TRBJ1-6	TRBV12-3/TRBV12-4	CASSYYSPLHF
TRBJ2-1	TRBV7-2	CASSLGLANNEQFF
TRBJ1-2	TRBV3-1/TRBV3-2	CASSRETGNYGYTF
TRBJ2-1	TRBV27	CASSPLGGEQFF
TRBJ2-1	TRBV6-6	CASSGFGTQNYNEQFF
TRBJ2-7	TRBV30	CAWSPSGGINYEQYF
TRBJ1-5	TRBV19	CASSIGGLDTNQPQHF
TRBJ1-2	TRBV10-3	CAINHEGSYGYTF
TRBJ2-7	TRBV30	CAWTKTGPPSYEQYF
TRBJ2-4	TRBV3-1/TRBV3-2	CASSQPGQGNIQYF
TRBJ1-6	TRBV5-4	CASSLERAYNSPLHF
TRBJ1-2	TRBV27	CASRPNRIQGANYGYTF
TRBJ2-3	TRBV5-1	CASSLRGPRGADTQYF
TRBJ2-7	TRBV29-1	CSVVGAGEQYF
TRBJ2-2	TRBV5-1	CASRVGQGGTGELFF
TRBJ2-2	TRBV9	CASSVATGGNTGELFF
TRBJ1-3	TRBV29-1	CSAGESGRNTIYF
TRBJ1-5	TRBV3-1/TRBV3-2	CASSQGGGGNQPQHF